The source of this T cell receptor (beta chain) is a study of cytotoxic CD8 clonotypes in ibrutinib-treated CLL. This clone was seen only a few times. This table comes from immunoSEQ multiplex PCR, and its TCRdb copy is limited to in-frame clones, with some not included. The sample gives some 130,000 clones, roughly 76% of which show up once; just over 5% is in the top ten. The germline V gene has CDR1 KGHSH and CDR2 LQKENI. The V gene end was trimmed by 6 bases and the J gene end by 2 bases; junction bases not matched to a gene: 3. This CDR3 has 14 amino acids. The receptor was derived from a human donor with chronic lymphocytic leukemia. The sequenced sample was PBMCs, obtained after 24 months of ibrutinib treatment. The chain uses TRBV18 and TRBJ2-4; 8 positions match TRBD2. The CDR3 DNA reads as TGTGCCAGCTCGGTAGCGGGATCCAAAAACATTCAGTACTTC. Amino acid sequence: CASSVAGSKNIQYF. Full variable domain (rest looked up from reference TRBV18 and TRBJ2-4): NAGVMQNPRHLVRRRGQEARLRCSPMKGHSHVYWYRQLPEEGLKFMVYLQKENIIDESGMPKERFSAEFPKEGPSILRIQQVVRGDSAAYFCASSVAGSKNIQYFGAGTRLSVL.